Below are 13 T cell receptor beta chains sequenced from a single sample in a study of radiation and T cells in renal cell carcinoma. TCRdb's table, derived via immunoSEQ multiplex PCR, lists solely in-frame clones and lacks some. This sample has about 140,000 clones, with roughly 85% found just once. Time point specified: baseline pretreatment blood. Sample treatment: 15 Gy SBRT to primary tumor, nephrectomy 4 weeks later. The sequencing used blood, collected from a patient whose treatment included radiotherapy and nephrectomy. The receptors here all came from a woman in her forties or fifties with renal cell carcinoma.

CDR3 protein: CASSSQRSEQFF. DNA for the CDR3: TGTGCCAGCAGCTCTCAGCGAAGTGAGCAGTTCTTC. This chain connects TRBV7-2 to TRBJ2-1; D gene unclear. The germline V and J ends were trimmed by 4 bases and 9 bases, with 10 bases remaining between them. The CDR3 sequence is 12 residues long. Germline assignment: CDR1 SGHTA and CDR2 FQGNSA. The full variable domain, completed using reference TRBV7-2 and TRBJ2-1, is GAGVSQSPSNKVTEKGKDVELRCDPISGHTALYWYRQSLGQGLEFLIYFQGNSAPDKSGLPSDRFSAERTGGSVSTLTIQRTQQEDSAVYLCASSSQRSEQFFGPGTRLTVL.

This chain links TRBV30 with TRBJ2-5; 14 bases are shared with TRBD2. Germline CDR1 and CDR2: GTSNPN and SVGIG (reference sequence). The CDR3 sequence is 16 residues long. Trimming took 4 bases from V and 7 from J; bases not matched to a gene: 11. CDR3 residues: CAWTLRLAGGRGTQYF. CDR3 nucleotides: TGTGCCTGGACACTTAGACTAGCGGGGGGGCGAGGGACCCAGTACTTC.

This clone was picked up one time. V is TRBV6-6 and J is TRBJ1-2; D not resolved. Trimming shortened V by 2 bases and J by 5 bases, and 9 bases separated the two germline ends. The germline V gene has CDR1 MNHNY and CDR2 SVGAGI (reference sequence). The CDR3 has 13 residues. CDR3 bases: TGTGCCAGCAGTTACACCGGGGATTATGGCTACACCTTC. Protein sequence: CASSYTGDYGYTF.

The chain joins TRBV11-2 to TRBJ1-2, with D possibly matching TRBD1 (6 bases). Deletions cut 1 base from V and 7 bases from J, with 13 bases between. Germline CDR1 and CDR2: SGHAT and FQNNGV. This CDR3 is 14 amino acids long. DNA of the CDR3: TGTGCCAGCAGCTTAGGTGTGGGGGGCTTTGGCTACACCTTC. The encoded protein is CASSLGVGGFGYTF.

The rearrangement joins TRBV5-1 to TRBJ1-3; a possible D gene is TRBD1 (5 bases). This CDR3 contains 15 residues. Germline assignment: CDR1 SGHRS and CDR2 YFSETQ. Deletions cut 0 bases from V and 2 bases from J, with 9 bases between. The CDR3 sequence: CASSLVGDAGNTIYF. The CDR3 region has the DNA TGCGCCAGCAGCTTGGTAGGGGATGCTGGAAACACCATATATTTT.

The rearrangement uses TRBV7-2 and TRBJ2-1; 8 bases are shared with TRBD2. Germline CDR1 SGHTA, CDR2 FQGNSA. The CDR3 is 15 amino acids. V lost 5 bases and J lost 1; bases outside the gene matches: 4. This CDR3 is CASSMLAGSYNEQFF. In DNA, the CDR3 is TGTGCCAGCAGCATGTTAGCGGGATCCTACAATGAGCAGTTCTTC.

The chain joins TRBV6-5 to TRBJ1-4; D gene ambiguous. The CDR3 is 12 residues long. V lost 10 bases and J lost 7, with 13 bases in between. The germline CDR1 and CDR2 sequences are MNHEY and SVGAGI. CDR3 coding DNA: TGTGCCACCCGAGGTGGACTTGAAAAACTGTTTTTT. As protein: CATRGGLEKLFF.

This chain links TRBV28 with TRBJ1-2; no firm D call. Germline-derived CDR1 and CDR2 are MDHEN and SYDVKM. Trimming pared 5 bases from V and 4 bases from J, leaving 8 bases between. CDR3 length equals 12 residues. The CDR3 sequence is CASSPQSYGYTF. DNA for the CDR3: TGTGCCAGCAGTCCGCAAAGCTATGGCTACACCTTC.

The chain combines TRBV10-3 with TRBJ1-1; D is unclear. The CDR3 runs to 13 residues. Germline CDR1 ENHRY, CDR2 SYGVKD. The V end was cut by 7 bases, the J end by 3 bases, with 12 bases between. This chain's CDR3 is CAIKASKDTEAFF. The CDR3 region has the DNA TGTGCCATCAAGGCCAGTAAGGACACTGAAGCTTTCTTT.

This chain uses TRBV10-2 with TRBJ2-7; D call uncertain. Germline V gene lookup returns CDR1 WSHSY and CDR2 SAAADI. The V gene lost 8 bases and the J gene lost 1 base, with 9 bases spanning the gap. This CDR3 region has 12 residues. CDR3 nucleotides: TGCGCCAGCGGTCGGGTTTCCTACGAGCAGTACTTC. Its protein product is CASGRVSYEQYF.

This chain connects TRBV9 to TRBJ2-1; TRBD2 might be the D (5 bases). The CDR3 has 15 amino acids. Trimming stripped 0 bases from V and 3 bases from J, with 10 bases between. The germline CDR1 and CDR2 sequences are SGDLS and YYNGEE. CDR3 bases: TGTGCCAGCAGCGTAGGGGCTAGCAGCTACAATGAGCAGTTCTTC. Residues: CASSVGASSYNEQFF.

This chain links TRBV11-3 with TRBJ2-7; D gene unclear. With 0 bases removed from V and 4 bases from J, the gap between germline ends came to 13 bases. Germline V gives CDR1 SGHNT, CDR2 YENEEA. The CDR3 contains 15 residues. CDR3 region: CASSLDKTRKYEQYF. The CDR3 bases are TGTGCCAGCAGCTTAGATAAGACAAGAAAATACGAGCAGTACTTC.

The chain links TRBV5-4 to TRBJ2-2, with 8 bases lining up with TRBD2. Per the germline V gene, CDR1 is SGHNT and CDR2 is YYREEE (reference sequence). Trimming cost V 6 bases and J 5 bases; bases outside gene matches: 9. The CDR3 consists of 15 residues. The CDR3 DNA is TGTGCCAGCACCTCGGGACTAGTGGGTACCGGGGAGCTGTTTTTT. Encoded protein: CASTSGLVGTGELFF.